This passage covers 4 T cell receptor beta chains from one sample sequenced in a study of T cell responses to AZD1222 COVID-19 vaccine. Produced via immunoSEQ multiplex PCR; TCRdb's table is partial and in-frame only. The table shows around 160,000 clones, with 88% occurring only once. This sample comprised peripheral blood, obtained on day 0 of AZD1222 vaccination. The receptor source for this set is an adult in good health.

This chain joins TRBV6-5 and TRBJ1-6; D is unclear. V lost 2 bases to trimming and J lost 7 bases, with 6 bases between them. The CDR3 has 13 residues. Germline V gene sequence: CDR1 MNHEY, CDR2 SVGAGI. The CDR3 spells CASSYARNSPLHF. CDR3 coding DNA: TGTGCCAGCAGTTACGCACGCAATTCACCCCTCCACTTT.

The chain links TRBV2 to TRBJ1-1; D is ambiguous. Trimming removed 4 bases from V and 0 bases from J, with 9 bases in between. The germline gives CDR1 SNHLY, CDR2 FYNNEI. The CDR3 is 14 residues long. CDR3 sequence: CASSVNDLNTEAFF. DNA for the CDR3: TGTGCCAGCAGTGTAAACGACTTGAACACTGAAGCTTTCTTT.

For the CDR3, the DNA is TGTGCCAGCAGCTGGACGGGACAGGGGGTTGGAAACACCATATATTTT. Amino acids: CASSWTGQGVGNTIYF. The chain employs TRBV7-6 and TRBJ1-3; 11 bases match TRBD1. Germline values: CDR1 SGHVS, CDR2 FNYEAQ. V lost 4 bases and J lost 3; bases outside the gene matches: 5. This CDR3 spans 16 amino acids.

The chain couples TRBV5-1 to TRBJ2-5; 8 nucleotides match TRBD1. V trimming: 4 bases; J trimming: 3 bases; junction bases outside the gene matches: 8. This CDR3 contains 15 residues. CDR1 is SGHRS and CDR2 is YFSETQ in the germline V gene. The DNA for the CDR3 is TGCGCCAGCAGCCGGACAGGGCCTTCGGAAGAGACCCAGTACTTC. It codes for CASSRTGPSEETQYF.